This T cell receptor (beta chain) is from a study of cytomegalovirus exposure and HLA in healthy donors. The PCR employed 60 Vbeta primers together with 13 Jbeta primers. TCRdb keeps only in-frame clones here, not all; method: immunoSEQ multiplex PCR. Counted here are about 130,000 clones, roughly 72% occurring once; the ten biggest clones make up over 1.5%. With V trimmed by 3 bases and J by 4 bases, 23 bases remained unmatched. The CDR3 covers 21 residues. Germline V gives CDR1 MGHRA, CDR2 YSYEKL. The specimen sequenced was PBMCs. The receptor comes from a woman in her 50s in good health and CMV-seronegative. The chain links TRBV4-1 to TRBJ2-7; TRBD2 matches 11 bases. CDR3 coding DNA: TGCGCCAGCAGCCACTCCGGACTAGCGGGTTCCAGTACGACACCCCCGTACGAGCAGTACTTC. It codes for CASSHSGLAGSSTTPPYEQYF.